This entry is about one TCR beta chain. These data come from a study of blood T cell repertoires in COVID-19. Study-level background: From the United States, Italy and Spain came samples of acute and convalescent COVID-19. PBMCs, B-cell-depleted T cells, or T cells provided the cDNA or gDNA that made up the material.

Followed over time, Seattle patients had been enrolled while infection was active. Profiling relied on immunoSEQ multiplex PCR, and the TCRdb table lists in-frame clones only, not all of them. The sample yields around 230,000 clones, 65% to 90% seen once. The clonotype was recovered from a man aged 50-59 years with COVID-19, enrolled during active disease. The sample comprised peripheral blood.

CDR3 bases: TGTGCCACCAGGTATCCGGGCTACAATGAGCAGTTCTTC. The encoded protein is CATRYPGYNEQFF. V usage is TRBV15 and J usage is TRBJ2-1; no clear D gene. The CDR3 is 13 amino acids. Germline lookup yields CDR1 LNHNV and CDR2 YYDKDF (reference sequence). The V end was cut by 6 bases, the J end by 3 bases, with 9 bases between.